This TCR beta chain was obtained from a study of cytomegalovirus exposure and HLA in healthy donors. Trimming cost V 4 bases and J 0 bases, with 5 bases left between them. CDR1 is SGHRS, CDR2 YFSETQ, per germline. CDR3 length: 13 residues. It was with 60 Vbeta and 13 Jbeta primers that the PCR ran. Clones were sequenced by immunoSEQ multiplex PCR, and TCRdb holds only the in-frame ones, with some missing. There are more than 150,000 clones in the sample; roughly 77% occur only once, and around 1.9% lies in the top ten. Study outcomes and limitations: A later analysis, which compared TCR beta chains of equal frequency, found the HLA-associated ones more clonally expanded. HLA allele associations emerged for fewer than 20,000 TCR beta sequences in a later analysis, at 0.05 false discovery rate. Sequencing depth across donors, presence/absence analyses assumed, was roughly uniform. As a later analysis revealed, the rate of TCR association differed by HLA locus, with DRB1 most and HLA-C fewest.

Comments on this clone: Its antigen remains unidentified.

This chain uses TRBV5-1 with TRBJ1-5, with D hard to call. Sequencing input: PBMCs. The sequence was collected from a woman aged 25-40 years in good health and CMV-seronegative. The CDR3 DNA sequence: TGCGCCAGCAGCCACAATAGCAATCAGCCCCAGCATTTT. Translation: CASSHNSNQPQHF.